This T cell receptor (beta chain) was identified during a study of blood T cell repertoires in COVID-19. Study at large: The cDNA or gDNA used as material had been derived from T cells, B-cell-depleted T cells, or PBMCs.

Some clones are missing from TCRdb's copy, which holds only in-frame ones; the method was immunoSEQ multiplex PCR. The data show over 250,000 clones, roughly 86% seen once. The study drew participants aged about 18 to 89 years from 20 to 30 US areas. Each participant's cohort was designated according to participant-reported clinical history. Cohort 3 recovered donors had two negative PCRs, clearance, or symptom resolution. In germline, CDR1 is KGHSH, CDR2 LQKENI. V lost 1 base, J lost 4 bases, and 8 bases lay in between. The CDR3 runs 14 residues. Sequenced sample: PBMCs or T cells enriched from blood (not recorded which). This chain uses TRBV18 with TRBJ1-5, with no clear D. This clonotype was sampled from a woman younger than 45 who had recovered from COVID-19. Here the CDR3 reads CASSPQIENQPQHF. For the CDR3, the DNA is TGTGCCAGCTCACCACAAATCGAGAATCAGCCCCAGCATTTT.